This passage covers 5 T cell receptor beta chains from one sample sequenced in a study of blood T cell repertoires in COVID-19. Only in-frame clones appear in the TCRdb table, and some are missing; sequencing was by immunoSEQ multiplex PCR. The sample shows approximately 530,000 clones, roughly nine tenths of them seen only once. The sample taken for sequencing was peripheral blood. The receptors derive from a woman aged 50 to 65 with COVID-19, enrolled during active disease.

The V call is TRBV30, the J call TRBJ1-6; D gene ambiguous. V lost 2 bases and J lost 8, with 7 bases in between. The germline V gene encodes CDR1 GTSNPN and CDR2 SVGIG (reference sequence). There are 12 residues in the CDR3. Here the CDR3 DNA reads TGTGCCTGGAGTTTTCCGGATTCACCCCTCCACTTT. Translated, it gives CAWSFPDSPLHF.

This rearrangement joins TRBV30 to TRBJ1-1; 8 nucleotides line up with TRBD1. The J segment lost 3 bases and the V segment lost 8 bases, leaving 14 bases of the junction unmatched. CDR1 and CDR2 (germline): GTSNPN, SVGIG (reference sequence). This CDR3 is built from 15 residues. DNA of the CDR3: TGTGCCAGGAAGGACAGGGCCCTACCTTACACTGAAGCTTTCTTT. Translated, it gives CARKDRALPYTEAFF.

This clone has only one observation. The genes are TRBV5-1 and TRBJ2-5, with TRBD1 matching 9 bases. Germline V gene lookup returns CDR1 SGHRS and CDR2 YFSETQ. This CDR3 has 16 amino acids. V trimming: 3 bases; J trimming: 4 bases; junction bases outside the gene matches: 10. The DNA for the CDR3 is TGCGCCAGCAGCTCCTGGACAGGGGCGGAGGGAGAGACCCAGTACTTC. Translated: CASSSWTGAEGETQYF.

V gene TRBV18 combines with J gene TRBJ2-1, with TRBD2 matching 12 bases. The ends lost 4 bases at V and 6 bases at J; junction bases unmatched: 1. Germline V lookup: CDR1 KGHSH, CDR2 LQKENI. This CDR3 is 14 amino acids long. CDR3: CASSQTSGGNEQFF. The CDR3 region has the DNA TGTGCCAGCTCACAGACTAGCGGGGGCAATGAGCAGTTCTTC. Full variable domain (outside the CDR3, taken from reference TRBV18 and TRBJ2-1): NAGVMQNPRHLVRRRGQEARLRCSPMKGHSHVYWYRQLPEEGLKFMVYLQKENIIDESGMPKERFSAEFPKEGPSILRIQQVVRGDSAAYFCASSQTSGGNEQFFGPGTRLTVL.

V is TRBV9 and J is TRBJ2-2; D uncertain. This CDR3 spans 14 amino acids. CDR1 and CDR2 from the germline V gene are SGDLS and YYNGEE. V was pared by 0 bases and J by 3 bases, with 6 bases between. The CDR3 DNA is TGTGCCAGCAGCGTAGATCCCTACACCGGGGAGCTGTTTTTT. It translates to CASSVDPYTGELFF.